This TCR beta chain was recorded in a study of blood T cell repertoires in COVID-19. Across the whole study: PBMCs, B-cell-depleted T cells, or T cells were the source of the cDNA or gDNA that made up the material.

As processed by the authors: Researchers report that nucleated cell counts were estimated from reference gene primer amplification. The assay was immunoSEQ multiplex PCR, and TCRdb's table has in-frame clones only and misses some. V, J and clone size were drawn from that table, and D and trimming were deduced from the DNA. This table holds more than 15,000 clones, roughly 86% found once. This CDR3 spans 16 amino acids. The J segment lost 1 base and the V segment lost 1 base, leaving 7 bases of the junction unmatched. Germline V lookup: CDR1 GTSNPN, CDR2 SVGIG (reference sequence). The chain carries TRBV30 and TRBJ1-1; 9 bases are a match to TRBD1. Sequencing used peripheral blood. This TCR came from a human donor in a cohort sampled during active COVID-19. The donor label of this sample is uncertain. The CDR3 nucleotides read TGTGCCTGGAGTGAACCACGGACAGGGGCGAACACTGAAGCTTTCTTT. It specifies CAWSEPRTGANTEAFF.